These 10 T cell receptor beta chains were all obtained from the same sample, sequenced in a study of CD8+ T cells in alopecia areata. cDNA serving as the sequencing template came from extracted, reverse transcribed RNA. Clones were sequenced by immunoSEQ multiplex PCR, and TCRdb holds only the in-frame ones, with some missing. The sample includes 98,000 or so clones, roughly 60% of them seen just once. The material sequenced was CD8+ T cells sorted from blood. Receptors were obtained from a human donor in good health.

The rearrangement uses TRBV11-2 and TRBJ2-5; TRBD2 matches at 7 bases. The tail of the sequence fits TRBJ2-7 better, so the J call may be wrong. This CDR3 contains 16 residues. Germline CDR1 SGHAT, CDR2 FQNNGV. The DNA of the CDR3 is TGTGCCAGCAGCTTAGCTCCAGCGGGGCTCTCCTACGAGCAGTACTTC. This translates into CASSLAPAGLSYEQYF.

This clone turned up a few times. The J gene is TRBJ2-1, the V gene TRBV9; a weak D match, TRBD2 (5 bases). The CDR3 spans 15 residues. Trimming stripped 0 bases from V and 4 bases from J, with 11 bases between. The germline CDR1 and CDR2 sequences are SGDLS and YYNGEE. The CDR3 sequence: CASSVGRTGYNEQFF. In DNA form, the CDR3 reads TGTGCCAGCAGCGTAGGGCGGACTGGATACAATGAGCAGTTCTTC.

CDR3 DNA: TGTGCCAGTAGTATCTGGGGCAGAGAAGAGACCCAGTACTTC. Its translation: CASSIWGREETQYF. The V and J genes are TRBV19 and TRBJ2-5; weak D call: TRBD1 (5 bases). Germline V lookup: CDR1 LNHDA, CDR2 SQIVND (reference sequence). The CDR3 covers 14 residues. With 3 bases removed from V and 3 bases from J, the gap between germline ends came to 11 bases. Complete variable domain (other parts from reference TRBV19 and TRBJ2-5): DGGITQSPKYLFRKEGQNVTLSCEQNLNHDAMYWYRQDPGQGLRLIYYSQIVNDFQKGDIAEGYSVSREKKESFPLTVTSAQKNPTAFYLCASSIWGREETQYFGPGTRLLVL.

This chain connects TRBV13 to TRBJ2-3, with 9 bases that match TRBD2. This CDR3 is 16 amino acids long. Losses at the gene ends were 5 bases for V and 6 bases for J; bases not matched to a gene: 12. Germline CDR1 and CDR2: PRHDT and FYEKMQ (reference sequence). CDR3 DNA sequence: TGTGCCAGCAGCGCCCCGGGACTAGCCCTGTCGGATACGCAGTATTTT. Translated, it gives CASSAPGLALSDTQYF.

This chain links TRBV4-3 with TRBJ2-3, with D perhaps being TRBD1 or TRBD2 (5 bases each). Between the trimmed V and J ends, which lost 2 bases and 6 bases, there was a span of 15 bases. There are 15 residues in the CDR3. The germline V gene has CDR1 LGHNA and CDR2 YSLEER. The CDR3 bases are TGCGCCAGCAGCCAATCCGGGGCCCTCTTGGATACGCAGTATTTT. Translated, it gives CASSQSGALLDTQYF.

The V gene is TRBV15, the J gene TRBJ2-3; 11 positions agree with TRBD1. J gave up 3 bases and V 4 bases, and 9 bases lay outside the gene matches. Germline V gene data show CDR1 as LNHNV and CDR2 as YYDKDF (reference sequence). The CDR3 is 17 residues long. The CDR3 DNA follows: TGTGCCACCAGCACTCTGAGGGGACAGGGGGTAACAGATACGCAGTATTTT. It codes for CATSTLRGQGVTDTQYF.

The chain recombines TRBV19 with TRBJ1-4, with D unclear. Germline CDR1 and CDR2: LNHDA and SQIVND (reference sequence). Deletions cut 3 bases from V and 0 bases from J, with 8 bases between. The CDR3 runs 15 residues. The CDR3 bases are TGTGCCAGTAGTATCACGCCTGCAACTAATGAAAAACTGTTTTTT. Translating it yields CASSITPATNEKLFF.

This sequence joins TRBV29-1 and TRBJ2-7, with D possibly matching TRBD1 (6 bases). The CDR3 contains 13 residues. Germline CDR1 SQVTM, CDR2 ANQGSEA. V gave up 6 bases and J gave up 4 bases, with 16 bases separating them. The CDR3 loop is CSVGDTLWYEQYF. In nucleotides, the CDR3 is TGCAGCGTCGGGGACACGCTCTGGTACGAGCAGTACTTC.

The chain recombines TRBV9 with TRBJ2-3; 8 bases match TRBD2. The CDR3 covers 15 residues. Germline V CDR1 and CDR2: SGDLS, YYNGEE. Losses at the gene ends were 3 bases for V and 1 base for J; bases not matched to a gene: 4. The CDR3 DNA sequence: TGTGCCAGCAGCGGACGCGGGGGGCGCACAGATACGCAGTATTTT. It is translated as CASSGRGGRTDTQYF.

The rearrangement uses TRBV9 and TRBJ2-1; D is perhaps TRBD2 (6 bases). Germline-derived CDR1 and CDR2 are SGDLS and YYNGEE. This CDR3 has 15 residues. V was pared by 4 bases and J by 5 bases, with 16 bases between. CDR3 coding DNA: TGTGCCAGCAGCCAAACCGGGGGTACAAACAATGAGCAGTTCTTC. Translated, it gives CASSQTGGTNNEQFF.